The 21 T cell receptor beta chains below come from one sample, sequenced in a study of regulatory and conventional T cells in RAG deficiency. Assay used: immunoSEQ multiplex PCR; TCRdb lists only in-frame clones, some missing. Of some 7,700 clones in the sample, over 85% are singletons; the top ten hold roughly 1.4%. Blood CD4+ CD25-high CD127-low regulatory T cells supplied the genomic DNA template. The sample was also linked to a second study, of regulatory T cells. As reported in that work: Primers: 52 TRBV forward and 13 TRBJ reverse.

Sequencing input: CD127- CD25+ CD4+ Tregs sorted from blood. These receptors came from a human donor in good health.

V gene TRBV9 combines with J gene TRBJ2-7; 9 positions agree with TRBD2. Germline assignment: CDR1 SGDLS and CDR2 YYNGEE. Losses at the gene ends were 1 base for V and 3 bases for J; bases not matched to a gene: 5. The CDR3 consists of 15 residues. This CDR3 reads CASSVSSGDIYEQYF. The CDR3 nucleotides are TGTGCCAGCAGCGTATCTAGCGGGGATATCTACGAGCAGTACTTC. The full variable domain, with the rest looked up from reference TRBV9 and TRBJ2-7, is DSGVTQTPKHLITATGQRVTLRCSPRSGDLSVYWYQQSLDQGLQFLIQYYNGEERAKGNILERFSAQQFPDLHSELNLSSLELGDSALYFCASSVSSGDIYEQYFGPGTRLTVT.

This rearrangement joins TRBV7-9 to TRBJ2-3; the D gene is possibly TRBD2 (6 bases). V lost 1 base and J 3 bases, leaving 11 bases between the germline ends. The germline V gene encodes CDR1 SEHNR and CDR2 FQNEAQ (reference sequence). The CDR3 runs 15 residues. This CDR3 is CASSLGGGTTDTQYF. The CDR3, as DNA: TGTGCCAGCAGCTTAGGCGGCGGGACTACAGATACGCAGTATTTT.

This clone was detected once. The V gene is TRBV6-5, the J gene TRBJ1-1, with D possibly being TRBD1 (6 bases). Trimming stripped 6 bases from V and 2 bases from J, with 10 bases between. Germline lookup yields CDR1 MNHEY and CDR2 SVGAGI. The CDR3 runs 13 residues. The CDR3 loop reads CASRDRLNTEAFF. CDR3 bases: TGTGCCAGCAGGGACAGACTCAACACTGAAGCTTTCTTT.

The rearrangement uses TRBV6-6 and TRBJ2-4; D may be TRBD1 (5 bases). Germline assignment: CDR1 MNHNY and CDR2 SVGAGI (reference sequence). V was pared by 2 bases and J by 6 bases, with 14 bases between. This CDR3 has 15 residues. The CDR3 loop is CASSYPSGQGNIQYF. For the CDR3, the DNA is TGTGCCAGCAGTTACCCGAGTGGCCAGGGAAACATTCAGTACTTC.

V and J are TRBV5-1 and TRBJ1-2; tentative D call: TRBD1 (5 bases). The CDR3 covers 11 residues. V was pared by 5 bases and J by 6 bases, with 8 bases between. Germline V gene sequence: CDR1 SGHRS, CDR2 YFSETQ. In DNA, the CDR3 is TGCGCCAGCAGACAAGGGGATGGCTACACCTTC. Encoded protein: CASRQGDGYTF.

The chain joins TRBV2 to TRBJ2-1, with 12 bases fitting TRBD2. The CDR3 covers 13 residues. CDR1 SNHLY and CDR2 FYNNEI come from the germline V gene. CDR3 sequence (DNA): TGTGCGCTAGCGGGAGGGGTGCACGTTGAGCAGTTCTTC. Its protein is CALAGGVHVEQFF.

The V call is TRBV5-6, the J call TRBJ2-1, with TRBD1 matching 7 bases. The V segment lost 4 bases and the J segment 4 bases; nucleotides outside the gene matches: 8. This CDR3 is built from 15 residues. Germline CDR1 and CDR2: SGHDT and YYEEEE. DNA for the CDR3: TGTGCCAGCAGCGTGACAGGGAAGGGTTACAATGAGCAGTTCTTC. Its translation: CASSVTGKGYNEQFF.

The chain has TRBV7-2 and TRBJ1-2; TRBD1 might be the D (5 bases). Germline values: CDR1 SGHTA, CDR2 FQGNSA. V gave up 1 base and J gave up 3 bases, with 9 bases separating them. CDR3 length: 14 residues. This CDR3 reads CASSLGFRDYGYTF. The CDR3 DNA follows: TGTGCCAGCAGCTTAGGTTTCAGGGACTATGGCTACACCTTC.

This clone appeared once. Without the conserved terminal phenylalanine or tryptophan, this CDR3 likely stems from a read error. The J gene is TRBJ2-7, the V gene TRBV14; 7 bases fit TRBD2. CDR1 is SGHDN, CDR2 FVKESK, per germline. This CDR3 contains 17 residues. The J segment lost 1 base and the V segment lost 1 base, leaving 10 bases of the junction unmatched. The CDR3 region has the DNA TGTGCCAGCAGCCAAGGGGGACTATATGTGGCTTCCTACGAGCAGTACCTC. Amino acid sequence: CASSQGGLYVASYEQYL.

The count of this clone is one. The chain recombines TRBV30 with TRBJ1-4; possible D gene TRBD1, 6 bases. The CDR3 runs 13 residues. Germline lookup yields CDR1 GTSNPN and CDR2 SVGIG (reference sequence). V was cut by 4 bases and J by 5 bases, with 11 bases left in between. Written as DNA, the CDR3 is TGTGCCTGGACTACAGGGTGGAATGAAAAACTGTTTTTT. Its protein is CAWTTGWNEKLFF.

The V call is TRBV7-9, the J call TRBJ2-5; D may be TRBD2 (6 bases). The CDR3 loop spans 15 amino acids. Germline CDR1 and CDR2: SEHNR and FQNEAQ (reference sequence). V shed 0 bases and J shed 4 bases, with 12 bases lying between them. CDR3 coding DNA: TGTGCCAGCAGCTTAGCGATGGAGGGCGGAGAGACCCAGTACTTC. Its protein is CASSLAMEGGETQYF.

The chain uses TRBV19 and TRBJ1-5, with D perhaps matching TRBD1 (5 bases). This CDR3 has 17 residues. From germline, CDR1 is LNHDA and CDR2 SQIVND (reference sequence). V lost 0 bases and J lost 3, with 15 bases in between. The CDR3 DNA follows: TGTGCCAGTAGTATAGATCGAAGGGGAGGGTTCAATCAGCCCCAGCATTTT. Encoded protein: CASSIDRRGGFNQPQHF.

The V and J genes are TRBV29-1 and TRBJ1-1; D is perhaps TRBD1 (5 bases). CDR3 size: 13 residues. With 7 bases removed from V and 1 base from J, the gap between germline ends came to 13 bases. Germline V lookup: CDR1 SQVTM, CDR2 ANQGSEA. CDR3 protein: CSAPNGGNTEAFF. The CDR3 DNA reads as TGCAGCGCCCCGAACGGGGGGAACACTGAAGCTTTCTTT.

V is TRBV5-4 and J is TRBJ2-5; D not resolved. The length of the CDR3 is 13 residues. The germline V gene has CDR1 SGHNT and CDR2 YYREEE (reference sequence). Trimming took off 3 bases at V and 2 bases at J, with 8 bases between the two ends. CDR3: CASSWPQQETQYF. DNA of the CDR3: TGTGCCAGCAGCTGGCCACAGCAAGAGACCCAGTACTTC.

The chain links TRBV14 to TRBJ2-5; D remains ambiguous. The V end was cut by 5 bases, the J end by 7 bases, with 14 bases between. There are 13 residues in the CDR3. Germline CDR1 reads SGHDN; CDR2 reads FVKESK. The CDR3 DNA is TGTGCCAGCAGCTCAGAGGTAGTTGGGACCCAGTACTTC. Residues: CASSSEVVGTQYF.

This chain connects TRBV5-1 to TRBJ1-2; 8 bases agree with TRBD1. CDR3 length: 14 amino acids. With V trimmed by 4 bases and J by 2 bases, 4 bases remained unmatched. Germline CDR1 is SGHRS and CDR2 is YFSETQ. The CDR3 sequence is CASSLWTGNYGYTF. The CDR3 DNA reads TGCGCCAGCAGCCTCTGGACAGGGAACTATGGCTACACCTTC.

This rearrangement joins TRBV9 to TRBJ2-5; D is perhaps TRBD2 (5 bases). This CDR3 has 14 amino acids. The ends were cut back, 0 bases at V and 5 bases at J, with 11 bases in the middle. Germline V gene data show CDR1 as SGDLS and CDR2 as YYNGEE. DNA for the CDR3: TGTGCCAGCAGCGTAGGCCTGAGGGAGGAGACCCAGTACTTC. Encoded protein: CASSVGLREETQYF.

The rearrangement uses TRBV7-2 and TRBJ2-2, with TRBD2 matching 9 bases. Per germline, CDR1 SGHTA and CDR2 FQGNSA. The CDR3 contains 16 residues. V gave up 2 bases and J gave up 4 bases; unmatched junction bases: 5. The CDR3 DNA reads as TGTGCCAGCAGCTTATGGGGTAGCGGGAGCACCGGGGAGCTGTTTTTT. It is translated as CASSLWGSGSTGELFF.

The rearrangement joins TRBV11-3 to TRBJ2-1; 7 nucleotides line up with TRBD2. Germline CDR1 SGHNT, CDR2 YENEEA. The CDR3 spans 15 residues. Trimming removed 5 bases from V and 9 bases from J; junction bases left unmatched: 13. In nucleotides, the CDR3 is TGTGCCAGCAGCCCCGGGGGGTCTTTCTTCGCTGAGCAGTTCTTC. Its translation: CASSPGGSFFAEQFF.

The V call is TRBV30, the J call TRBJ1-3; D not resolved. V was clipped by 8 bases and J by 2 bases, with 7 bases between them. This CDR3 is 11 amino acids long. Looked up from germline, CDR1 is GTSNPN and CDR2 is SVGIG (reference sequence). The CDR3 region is CALYPGNTIYF. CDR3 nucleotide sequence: TGTGCCCTATACCCTGGAAACACCATATATTTT. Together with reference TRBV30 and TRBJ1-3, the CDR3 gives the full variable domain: SQTIHQWPATLVQPVGSPLSLECTVEGTSNPNLYWYRQAAGRGLQLLFYSVGIGQISSEVPQNLSASRPQDRQFILSSKKLLLSDSGFYLCALYPGNTIYFGEGSWLTVV.

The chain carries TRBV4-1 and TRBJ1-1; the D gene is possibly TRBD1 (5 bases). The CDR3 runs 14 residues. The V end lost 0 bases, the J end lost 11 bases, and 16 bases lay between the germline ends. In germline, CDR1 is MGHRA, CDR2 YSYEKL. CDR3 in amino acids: CASSQEGAGLVAFF. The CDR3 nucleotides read TGCGCCAGCAGCCAAGAAGGGGCTGGGTTAGTTGCTTTCTTT.